One and the same sample provided the 23 T cell receptor beta chains below, sequenced in a study of T cells in Graves' hyperthyroidism and ophthalmopathy (dated 2019 in TCRdb). Preparation of the library involved multiplex PCR. Reads for this sample came from an Illumina HiSeq 2000. The TCR beta CDR3 regions were amplified from RNA transcripts. A first-round RT-PCR of the TCR CDR3 used the HTBI primer set with the Qiagen OneStep RT-PCR kit. TCRdb itself trimmed the public reads at Q25 with fastp, ran MiXCR and retained productive beta chains. Every distinct CDR3 protein forms one entry, paired with its most common genes and DNA. For this sample the table gives some 300,000 distinct CDR3 sequences, of which roughly 13% were detected only once. The ten most abundant clones make up roughly 7.9% of the sample. Sequencing input: blood. These receptors all stem from a woman between 40 and 50 years old with Graves' hyperthyroidism.

The V and J genes are TRBV20-1 and TRBJ2-4; D call uncertain. Germline assignment: CDR1 DFQATT and CDR2 SNEGSKA (reference sequence). The V and J ends lost 8 bases and 5 bases respectively, with 19 bases between them. CDR3 size: 14 residues. The CDR3 is CSTSLKGIENIQYF. As DNA, the CDR3 is TGCAGTACAAGCCTCAAAGGGATCGAAAACATTCAGTACTTC.

The J gene is TRBJ2-2, the V gene TRBV6-1; D assignment may be TRBD1 or TRBD2 (5 bases each). Germline V gives CDR1 MNHNS, CDR2 SASEGT. The CDR3 runs 15 residues. The germline V and J ends were trimmed by 5 bases and 4 bases, with 14 bases remaining between them. Here the CDR3 reads CASSKTAAGTGELFF. CDR3 DNA: TGTGCCAGCAGTAAGACAGCTGCGGGCACCGGGGAGCTGTTTTTT.

This clonotype was detected many times. CDR3 sequence reads: CATSRDRQREKLFF. As DNA, the CDR3 is TGTGCCACCAGCAGAGATCGACAGCGGGAGAAACTGTTTTTT. The chain employs TRBV15 and TRBJ1-4; D is possibly TRBD1 (5 bases). The V gene lost 0 bases and the J gene lost 11 bases, with 13 bases spanning the gap. This CDR3 has 14 residues. Looked up from germline, CDR1 is LNHNV and CDR2 is YYDKDF (reference sequence).

The chain carries TRBV7-9 and TRBJ2-3, with 10 bases matching TRBD2. The germline CDR1 and CDR2 sequences are SEHNR and FQNEAQ (reference sequence). The V segment lost 0 bases and the J segment 5 bases; nucleotides outside the gene matches: 14. CDR3 length equals 19 residues. In nucleotides, the CDR3 is TGTGCCAGCAGCTTAGCTCCCCGATCGAGCGGGAGGGCCGGAGATACGCAGTATTTT. Translated: CASSLAPRSSGRAGDTQYF.

This clonotype was recorded at least ten times. This rearrangement joins TRBV2 to TRBJ2-7, with D hard to call. Germline V gene data show CDR1 as SNHLY and CDR2 as FYNNEI. V lost 9 bases and J 0 bases, leaving 9 bases between the germline ends. The CDR3 length is 12 residues. The CDR3 DNA reads TGTGCCAGTTCGGACCGCTCCTACGAGCAGTACTTC. It yields the protein CASSDRSYEQYF.

This clonotype was counted ten times or more. The chain employs TRBV30 and TRBJ2-7, with 10 bases fitting TRBD1. Germline-derived CDR1 and CDR2 are GTSNPN and SVGIG (reference sequence). Unmatched junction bases numbered 3, after V lost 2 bases and J lost 2 bases. This CDR3 region has 14 residues. The CDR3 nucleotides are TGTGCCTGGAGTCGGACAGGGGGGACCTACGAGCAGTACTTC. Residues: CAWSRTGGTYEQYF.

This clonotype turned up a few times. The V call is TRBV7-9, the J call TRBJ2-1, with no clear D. This CDR3 is 13 amino acids long. V lost 1 base to trimming and J lost 5 bases, with 6 bases between them. Looked up from germline, CDR1 is SEHNR and CDR2 is FQNEAQ (reference sequence). Here the CDR3 DNA reads TGTGCCAGCAGCTTAGGTACACACAATGAGCAGTTCTTC. Its protein is CASSLGTHNEQFF. The whole variable domain, remainder taken from reference TRBV7-9 and TRBJ2-1, is DTGVSQNPRHKITKRGQNVTFRCDPISEHNRLYWYRQTLGQGPEFLTYFQNEAQLEKSRLLSDRFSAERPKGSFSTLEIQRTEQGDSAMYLCASSLGTHNEQFFGPGTRLTVL.

This clonotype has only one observation. This chain joins TRBV18 and TRBJ2-7; TRBD1 matches at 9 bases. V shed 3 bases and J 5 bases; nucleotides not matched to a gene: 8. The CDR3 runs to 15 residues. Germline CDR1 KGHSH, CDR2 LQKENI. The DNA for the CDR3 is TGTGCCAGCTCACCGTTGGGACAGGGTATCCACGAGCAGTACTTC. Translating it yields CASSPLGQGIHEQYF.

This clonotype was counted ten times or more. The chain links TRBV10-3 to TRBJ1-2; 10 bases align to TRBD1. The germline V gene has CDR1 ENHRY and CDR2 SYGVKD. CDR3 length: 14 residues. The J segment lost 6 bases and the V segment lost 6 bases, leaving 7 bases of the junction unmatched. CDR3 bases: TGTGCCATCAGGCCCGACAGGGGGCCGGATGGCTACACCTTC. It encodes CAIRPDRGPDGYTF.

This clonotype was seen repeatedly, ten times or more. The chain couples TRBV28 to TRBJ2-5; no reliable D call. The V end lost 2 bases, the J end lost 4 bases, and 5 bases lay between the germline ends. The CDR3 runs to 12 residues. Germline CDR1 and CDR2: MDHEN and SYDVKM. The CDR3 DNA follows: TGTGCCAGCAGTTTACCTCCAGAGACCCAGTACTTC. Its translation: CASSLPPETQYF. Drawing the rest from reference TRBV28 and TRBJ2-5, the complete variable domain is DVKVTQSSRYLVKRTGEKVFLECVQDMDHENMFWYRQDPGLGLRLIYFSYDVKMKEKGDIPEGYSVSREKKERFSLILESASTNQTSMYLCASSLPPETQYFGPGTRLLVL.

This clonotype has ten or more counts. One junction end disagrees with the germline gene, perhaps due to a read error. J is TRBJ1-3 and V is TRBV2, with TRBD1 matching 9 bases. The CDR3 length is 15 residues. Germline CDR1 and CDR2: SNHLY and FYNNEI. This chain's CDR3 is CASTEPGQGENTIYF. Written as DNA, the CDR3 is TGTGCCAGCACTGAACCGGGACAGGGAGAAAACACCATATATTTT. Based on the CDR3 plus reference TRBV2 and TRBJ1-3, the full variable domain is EPEVTQTPSHQVTQMGQEVILRCVPISNHLYFYWYRQILGQKVEFLVSFYNNEISEKSEIFDDQFSVERPDGSNFTLKIRSTKLEDSAMYFCASTEPGQGENTIYFGEGSWLTVV.

The rearrangement uses TRBV29-1 and TRBJ2-1; D possibly corresponds to TRBD2 (6 bases). Per germline, CDR1 SQVTM and CDR2 ANQGSEA. The CDR3 has 16 residues. V shed 4 bases and J shed 1 base, with 17 bases lying between them. The chain's CDR3 is CSVVGVEGISYNEQFF. The DNA of the CDR3 is TGCAGCGTTGTGGGGGTGGAGGGTATATCCTACAATGAGCAGTTCTTC.

This clonotype was found once. This chain joins TRBV5-6 and TRBJ2-7; 9 nucleotides line up with TRBD2. V dropped 4 bases and J dropped 1; count of bases not matched to a gene: 6. Germline-derived CDR1 and CDR2 are SGHDT and YYEEEE. The CDR3 covers 15 residues. CDR3 coding DNA: TGTGCCAGCAGCCATACGGGACTAGCTTCCTACGAGCAGTACTTC. Amino acids: CASSHTGLASYEQYF.

There are a few counts of this clonotype. CDR3 bases: TGCAGCGTTGAAACAAGGACTTCCCCGGGACAGGGAAAGGGCTACACCTTC. This encodes CSVETRTSPGQGKGYTF. The chain recombines TRBV29-1 with TRBJ1-2; 9 bases fit TRBD1. Looked up from germline, CDR1 is SQVTM and CDR2 is ANQGSEA. The CDR3 spans 17 residues. V dropped 2 bases and J dropped 8; count of bases not matched to a gene: 18.

In this sample, this clonotype turned up many times. The CDR3 loop reads CASRTSDTRRGNQPQHF. CDR3 nucleotide sequence: TGTGCCAGCAGAACGAGTGACACCCGAAGGGGCAATCAGCCCCAGCATTTT. The rearrangement links TRBV2 to TRBJ1-5; D is ambiguous. V was pared by 6 bases and J by 2 bases, with 20 bases between. Germline V CDR1 and CDR2: SNHLY, FYNNEI. The CDR3 sequence is 17 residues long.

This clonotype was counted at least ten times. The chain links TRBV7-2 to TRBJ2-3; perhaps TRBD2 as D (6 bases). Deletions cut 0 bases from V and 7 bases from J, with 11 bases between. CDR3 size: 14 residues. CDR1 is SGHTA, CDR2 FQGNSA, per germline. CDR3 in amino acids: CASSLAIRGYTQYF. Written as DNA, the CDR3 is TGTGCCAGCAGCTTAGCCATTCGGGGGTATACGCAGTATTTT.

This clonotype was found many times. This rearrangement joins TRBV6-2 or TRBV6-3 to TRBJ1-1; D unclear. V lost 6 bases and J lost 2, with 13 bases in between. Germline V CDR1 and CDR2: MNHEY, SVGEGT. This CDR3 has 14 residues. The CDR3, as DNA: TGTGCCAGCAGCTATGGGCGGGCAAACACTGAAGCTTTCTTT. Translating it yields CASSYGRANTEAFF.

Worth noting for this clonotype: This clone may be a read error of a much larger clone one base away. V is TRBV7-2 and J is TRBJ2-7, with 7 bases that match TRBD1. The J call may be in error: the DNA end matches TRBJ2-1 better. The CDR3 spans 13 residues. The germline gives CDR1 SGHTA, CDR2 FQGNSA. The CDR3 DNA reads TGTGCCAGCAGCCCAGGGGGTTTTTACGAGCAGTTCTTC. Translating gives CASSPGGFYEQFF.

This clonotype was observed many times. This sequence joins TRBV3-1 and TRBJ1-2; D gene uncertain. With 6 bases removed from V and 5 bases from J, the gap between germline ends came to 22 bases. The CDR3 has 16 amino acids. The germline V gene encodes CDR1 LGHDT and CDR2 YNNKEL (reference sequence). As DNA, the CDR3 is TGTGCCAGCAGTCACGCGTTCAGCACTTCCTGGTATGGCTACACCTTC. This translates into CASSHAFSTSWYGYTF.

This clonotype was seen repeatedly, ten times or more. V and J are TRBV28 and TRBJ2-7, with 7 bases lining up with TRBD1. Trimming cost V 5 bases and J 2 bases; bases outside gene matches: 3. The CDR3 covers 13 residues. Germline V gene sequence: CDR1 MDHEN, CDR2 SYDVKM. The CDR3 region has the DNA TGTGCCAGCAGTGGACAGGCCCCCTACGAGCAGTACTTC. Its protein is CASSGQAPYEQYF.

This clonotype was found many times. The chain is built from TRBV13 and TRBJ1-1, with no clear D. CDR1 PRHDT and CDR2 FYEKMQ come from the germline V gene (reference sequence). The CDR3 consists of 14 residues. V lost 2 bases to trimming and J lost 4 bases, with 11 bases between them. The CDR3 DNA reads TGTGCCAGCAGCTTAACGAGAGGAGCCACTGAAGCTTTCTTT. It encodes CASSLTRGATEAFF.

The CDR3 DNA follows: TGTGCCAGCAGTGTGACTAGCGGAGATTACAATGAGCAGTTCTTC. This sequence encodes CASSVTSGDYNEQFF. This chain joins TRBV6-1 and TRBJ2-1; 9 positions agree with TRBD2. Losses at the gene ends were 4 bases for V and 4 bases for J; bases not matched to a gene: 5. Germline V gene lookup returns CDR1 MNHNS and CDR2 SASEGT. CDR3 size: 15 residues.

This clonotype was found a few times. The chain uses TRBV7-9 and TRBJ2-7, with 8 positions matching TRBD1. The CDR3 loop spans 14 amino acids. The trim removed 8 bases at V and 4 bases at J, leaving 10 bases unmatched. Per germline, CDR1 SEHNR and CDR2 FQNEAQ (reference sequence). In DNA, the CDR3 is TGTGCCAGCGGTGGTACAGGGGGTTCGTACGAGCAGTACTTC. As protein: CASGGTGGSYEQYF.